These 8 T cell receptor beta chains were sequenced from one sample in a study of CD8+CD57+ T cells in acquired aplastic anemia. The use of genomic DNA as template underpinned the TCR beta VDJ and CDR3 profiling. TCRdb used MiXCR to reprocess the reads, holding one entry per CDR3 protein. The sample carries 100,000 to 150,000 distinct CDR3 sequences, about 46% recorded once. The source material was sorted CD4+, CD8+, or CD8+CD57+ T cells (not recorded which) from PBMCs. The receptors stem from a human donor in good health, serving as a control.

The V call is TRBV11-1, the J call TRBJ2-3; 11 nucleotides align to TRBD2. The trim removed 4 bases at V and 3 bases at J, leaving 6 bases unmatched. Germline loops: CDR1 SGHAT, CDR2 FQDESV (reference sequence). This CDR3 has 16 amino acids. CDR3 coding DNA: TGTGCCAGCAGCTACCTGACTAGCGGGGATACAGATACGCAGTATTTT. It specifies CASSYLTSGDTDTQYF.

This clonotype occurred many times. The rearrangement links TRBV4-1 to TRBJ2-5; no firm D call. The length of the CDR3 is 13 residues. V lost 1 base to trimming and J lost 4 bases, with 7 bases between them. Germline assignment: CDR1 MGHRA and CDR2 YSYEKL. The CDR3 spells CASSQVVRETQYF. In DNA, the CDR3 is TGCGCCAGCAGCCAAGTCGTCCGAGAGACCCAGTACTTC.

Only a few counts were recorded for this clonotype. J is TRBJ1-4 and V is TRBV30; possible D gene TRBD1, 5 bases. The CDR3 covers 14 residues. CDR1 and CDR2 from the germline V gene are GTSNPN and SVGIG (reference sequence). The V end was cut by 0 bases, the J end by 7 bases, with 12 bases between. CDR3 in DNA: TGTGCCTGGAGTGTGCCAGGGAGATCTGAAAAACTGTTTTTT. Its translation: CAWSVPGRSEKLFF. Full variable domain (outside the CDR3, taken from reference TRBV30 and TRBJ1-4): SQTIHQWPATLVQPVGSPLSLECTVEGTSNPNLYWYRQAAGRGLQLLFYSVGIGQISSEVPQNLSASRPQDRQFILSSKKLLLSDSGFYLCAWSVPGRSEKLFFGSGTQLSVL.

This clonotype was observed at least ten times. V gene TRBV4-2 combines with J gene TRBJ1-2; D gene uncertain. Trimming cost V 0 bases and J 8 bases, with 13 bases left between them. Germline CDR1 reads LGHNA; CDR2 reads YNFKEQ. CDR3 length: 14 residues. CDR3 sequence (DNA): TGTGCCAGCAGCCAAGAGCGGACGGCCAGGGGCTACACCTTC. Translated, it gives CASSQERTARGYTF.

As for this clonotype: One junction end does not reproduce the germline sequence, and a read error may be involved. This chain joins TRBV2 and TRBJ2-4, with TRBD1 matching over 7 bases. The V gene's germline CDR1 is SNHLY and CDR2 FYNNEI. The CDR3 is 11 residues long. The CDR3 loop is CASSTGVEQYF. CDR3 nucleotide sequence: TGCGCCAGCAGTACAGGGGTAGAGCAGTACTTC.

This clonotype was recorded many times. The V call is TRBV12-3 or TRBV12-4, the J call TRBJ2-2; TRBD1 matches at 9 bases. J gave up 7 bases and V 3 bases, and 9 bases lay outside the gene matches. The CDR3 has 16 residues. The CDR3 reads CASSLGGQGVHGELFF. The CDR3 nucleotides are TGTGCCAGCAGTTTGGGGGGACAGGGCGTACACGGGGAGCTGTTTTTT.

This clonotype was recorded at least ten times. The CDR3 region is CAGQLKQYF. Written as DNA, the CDR3 is TGCGCCGGCCAGTTAAAGCAGTACTTC. This chain connects TRBV4-1 to TRBJ2-7; D is undetermined. The germline V gene has CDR1 MGHRA and CDR2 YSYEKL. Trimming stripped 11 bases from V and 8 bases from J, with 10 bases between. This CDR3 spans 9 amino acids.

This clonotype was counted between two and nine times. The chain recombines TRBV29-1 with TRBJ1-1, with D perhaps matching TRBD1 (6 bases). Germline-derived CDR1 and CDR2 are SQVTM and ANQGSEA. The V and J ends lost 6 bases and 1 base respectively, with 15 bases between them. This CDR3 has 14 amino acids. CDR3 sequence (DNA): TGCAGCGTCATACAGGGAGGTGGGAACACTGAAGCTTTCTTT. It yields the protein CSVIQGGGNTEAFF.